The text below deals with one TCR beta chain. Authors' processing steps: Nucleated cell counts were estimated from reference gene primer amplification. The table came from immunoSEQ multiplex PCR; TCRdb's copy has only in-frame clones and leaves some out. D and trimming come from the DNA, and the V and J calls and clone size come from that table. The sample lists about 230,000 clones; 80% to 90% were seen once. The CDR3 spans 14 residues. V dropped 2 bases and J dropped 2 bases, with 10 bases sitting between them. CDR1 and CDR2 from the germline V gene are SNHLY and FYNNEI. The data belong to a study of blood T cell repertoires in COVID-19. About the research overall: Sites across the United States, Italy and Spain contributed samples from acute and convalescent COVID-19. Sources were T cells, B-cell-depleted T cells, or PBMCs; the material itself was cDNA or gDNA.

A case of COVID-19 had been met by exposed participants within 2 weeks before study entry. The clonotype originates from a woman aged 30 to 39 who had been exposed to COVID-19. The sample taken for sequencing was PBMCs or T cells enriched from blood (not recorded which). The rearrangement links TRBV2 to TRBJ2-7; D is perhaps TRBD2 (6 bases). The CDR3 loop reads CASSERDSTYEQYF. The CDR3 DNA sequence: TGTGCCAGCAGTGAAAGGGACTCCACCTACGAGCAGTACTTC.